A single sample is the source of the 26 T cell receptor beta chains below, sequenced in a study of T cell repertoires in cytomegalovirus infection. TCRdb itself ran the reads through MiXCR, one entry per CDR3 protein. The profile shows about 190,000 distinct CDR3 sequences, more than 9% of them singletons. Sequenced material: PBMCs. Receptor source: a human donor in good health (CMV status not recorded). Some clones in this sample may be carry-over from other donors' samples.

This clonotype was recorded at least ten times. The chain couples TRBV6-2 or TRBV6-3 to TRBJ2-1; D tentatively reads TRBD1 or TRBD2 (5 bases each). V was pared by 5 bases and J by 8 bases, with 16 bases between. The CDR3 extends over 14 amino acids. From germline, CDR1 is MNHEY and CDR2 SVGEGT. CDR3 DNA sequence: TGTGCCAGCAGTATCCCGGGACGAGGCTATGAGCAGTTCTTC. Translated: CASSIPGRGYEQFF.

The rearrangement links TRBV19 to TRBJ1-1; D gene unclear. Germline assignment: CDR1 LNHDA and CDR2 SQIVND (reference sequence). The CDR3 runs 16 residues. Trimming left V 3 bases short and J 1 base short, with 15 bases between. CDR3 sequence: CASSMGEAAWNTEAFF. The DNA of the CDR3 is TGTGCCAGTAGTATGGGAGAAGCGGCCTGGAACACTGAAGCTTTCTTT.

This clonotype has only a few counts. The chain's CDR3 is CASTRTGELFF. The CDR3 region has the DNA TGTGCCAGTACGAGAACCGGGGAGCTGTTTTTT. The rearrangement links TRBV19 to TRBJ2-2; no definite D call. This CDR3 spans 11 amino acids. Per germline, CDR1 LNHDA and CDR2 SQIVND (reference sequence). The V gene lost 7 bases and the J gene lost 5 bases, with 5 bases spanning the gap.

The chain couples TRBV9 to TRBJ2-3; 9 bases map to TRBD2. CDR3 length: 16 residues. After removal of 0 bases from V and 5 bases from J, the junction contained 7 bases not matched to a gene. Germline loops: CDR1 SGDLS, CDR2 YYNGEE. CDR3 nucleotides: TGTGCCAGCAGCGTAGAGGCTAGCGGGGTCGGAGATACGCAGTATTTT. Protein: CASSVEASGVGDTQYF.

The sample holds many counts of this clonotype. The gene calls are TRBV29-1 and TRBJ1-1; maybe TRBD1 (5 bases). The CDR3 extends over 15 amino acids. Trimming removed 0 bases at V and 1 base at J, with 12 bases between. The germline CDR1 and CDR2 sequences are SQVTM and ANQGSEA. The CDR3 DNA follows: TGCAGCGTTGAAGATTCGGGGCCAGCGAACACTGAAGCTTTCTTT. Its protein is CSVEDSGPANTEAFF.

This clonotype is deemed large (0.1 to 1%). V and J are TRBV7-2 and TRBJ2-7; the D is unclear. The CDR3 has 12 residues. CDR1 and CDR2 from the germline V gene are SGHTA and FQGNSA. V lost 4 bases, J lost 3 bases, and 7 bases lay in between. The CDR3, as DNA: TGTGCCAGCAGCTCGATGATCTACGAGCAGTACTTC. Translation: CASSSMIYEQYF.

CDR3 DNA sequence: TGTGCCAGCAGCAAGATTCCTTCGAACACTGAAGCTTTCTTT. The encoded protein is CASSKIPSNTEAFF. V is TRBV28 and J is TRBJ1-1; D is uncertain. The CDR3 spans 14 residues. The germline V and J ends were trimmed by 6 bases and 1 base, with 12 bases remaining between them. Germline V lookup: CDR1 MDHEN, CDR2 SYDVKM.

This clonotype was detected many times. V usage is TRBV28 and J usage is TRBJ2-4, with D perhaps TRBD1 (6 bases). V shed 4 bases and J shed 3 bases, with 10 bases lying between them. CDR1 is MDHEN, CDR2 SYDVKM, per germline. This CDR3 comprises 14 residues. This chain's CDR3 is CASSYRVGKNIQYF. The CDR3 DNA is TGTGCCAGCAGTTACAGGGTTGGCAAAAACATTCAGTACTTC.

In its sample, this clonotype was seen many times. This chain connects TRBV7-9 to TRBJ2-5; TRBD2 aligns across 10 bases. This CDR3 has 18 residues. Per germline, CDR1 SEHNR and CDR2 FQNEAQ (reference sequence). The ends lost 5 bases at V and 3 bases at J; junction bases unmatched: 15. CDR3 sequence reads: CASSPPVLAGEVEETQYF. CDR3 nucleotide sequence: TGTGCCAGCAGCCCCCCCGTTCTAGCGGGGGAGGTAGAAGAGACCCAGTACTTC.

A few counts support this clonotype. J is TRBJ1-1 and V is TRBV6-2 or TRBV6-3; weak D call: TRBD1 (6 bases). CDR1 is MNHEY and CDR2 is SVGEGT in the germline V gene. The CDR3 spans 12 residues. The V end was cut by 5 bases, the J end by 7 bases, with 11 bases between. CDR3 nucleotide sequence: TGTGCCAGCAGTCAACTGACAGGTGAAGCTTTCTTT. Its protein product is CASSQLTGEAFF.

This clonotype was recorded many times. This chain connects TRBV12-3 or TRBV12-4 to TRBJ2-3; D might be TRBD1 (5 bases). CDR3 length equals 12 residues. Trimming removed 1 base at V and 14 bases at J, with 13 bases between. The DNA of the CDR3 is TGTGCCAGCAGTTTAGTGGTCAGGGAACGGTATTTT. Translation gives CASSLVVRERYF.

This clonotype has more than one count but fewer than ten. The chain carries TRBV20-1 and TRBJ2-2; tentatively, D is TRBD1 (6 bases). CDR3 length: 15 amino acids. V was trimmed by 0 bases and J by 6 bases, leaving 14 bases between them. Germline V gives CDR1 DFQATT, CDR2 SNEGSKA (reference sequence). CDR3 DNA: TGCAGTGCTAGAGAGCCAGGGGCGCGGGCCGGGGAGCTGTTTTTT. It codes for CSAREPGARAGELFF.

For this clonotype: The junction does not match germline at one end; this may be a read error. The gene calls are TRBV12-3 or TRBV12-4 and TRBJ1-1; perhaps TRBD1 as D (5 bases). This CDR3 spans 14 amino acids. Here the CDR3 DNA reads TGTGCCAACAGTTCTCAGGGAGGACCCACTGAAGCTTTCTTT. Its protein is CANSSQGGPTEAFF.

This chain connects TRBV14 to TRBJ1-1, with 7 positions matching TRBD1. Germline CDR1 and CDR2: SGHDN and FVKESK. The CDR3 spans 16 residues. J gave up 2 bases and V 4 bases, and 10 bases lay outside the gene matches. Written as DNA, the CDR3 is TGTGCCAGCAGCCTTCGGAGGGGGCTAGGAAACACTGAAGCTTTCTTT. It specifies CASSLRRGLGNTEAFF.

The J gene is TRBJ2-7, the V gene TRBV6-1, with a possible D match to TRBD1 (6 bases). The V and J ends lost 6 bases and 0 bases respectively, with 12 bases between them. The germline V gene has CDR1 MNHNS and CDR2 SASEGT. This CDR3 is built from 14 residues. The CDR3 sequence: CASRLTGNSYEQYF. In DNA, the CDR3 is TGTGCCAGCAGACTCACAGGGAACTCCTACGAGCAGTACTTC.

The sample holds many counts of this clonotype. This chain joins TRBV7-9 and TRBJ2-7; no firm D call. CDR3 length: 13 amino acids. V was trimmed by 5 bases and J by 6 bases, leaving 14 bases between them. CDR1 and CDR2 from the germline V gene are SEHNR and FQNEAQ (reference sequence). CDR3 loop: CASSQSTWREQYF. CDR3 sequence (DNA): TGTGCCAGCAGCCAGTCTACATGGCGCGAGCAGTACTTC.

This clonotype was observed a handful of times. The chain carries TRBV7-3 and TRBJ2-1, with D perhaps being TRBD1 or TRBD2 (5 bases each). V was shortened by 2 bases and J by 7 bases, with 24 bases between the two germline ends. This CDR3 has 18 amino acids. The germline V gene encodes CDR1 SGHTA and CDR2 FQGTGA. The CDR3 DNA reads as TGTGCCAGCAGCTTATCCCGGGACCTCCAAAAAAGTAGGAATGAGCAGTTCTTC. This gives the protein CASSLSRDLQKSRNEQFF. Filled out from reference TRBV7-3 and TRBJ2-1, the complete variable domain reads GAGVSQTPSNKVTEKGKYVELRCDPISGHTALYWYRQSLGQGPEFLIYFQGTGAADDSGLPNDRFFAVRPEGSVSTLKIQRTERGDSAVYLCASSLSRDLQKSRNEQFFGPGTRLTVL.

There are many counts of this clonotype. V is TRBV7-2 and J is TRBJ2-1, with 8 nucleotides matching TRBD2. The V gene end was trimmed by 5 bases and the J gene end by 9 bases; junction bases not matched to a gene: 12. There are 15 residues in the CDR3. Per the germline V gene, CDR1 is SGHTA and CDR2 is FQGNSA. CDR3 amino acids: CASSRMGAGVLEQFF. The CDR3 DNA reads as TGTGCCAGCAGCCGCATGGGAGCGGGAGTTCTTGAGCAGTTCTTC.

The CDR3 bases are TGTGCCAGCAGTCCCGGATATAATGAGCAGTTCTTC. It translates to CASSPGYNEQFF. This chain joins TRBV12-3 or TRBV12-4 and TRBJ2-1; D gene ambiguous. V shed 5 bases and J shed 7 bases, with 9 bases lying between them. This CDR3 contains 12 residues.

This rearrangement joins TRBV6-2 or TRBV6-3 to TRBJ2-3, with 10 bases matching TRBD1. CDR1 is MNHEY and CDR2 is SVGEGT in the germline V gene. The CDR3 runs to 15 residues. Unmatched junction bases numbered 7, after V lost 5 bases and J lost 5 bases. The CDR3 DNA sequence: TGTGCCAGCAGTGGTGACAGGGGGCGCGTAGATACGCAGTATTTT. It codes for CASSGDRGRVDTQYF.

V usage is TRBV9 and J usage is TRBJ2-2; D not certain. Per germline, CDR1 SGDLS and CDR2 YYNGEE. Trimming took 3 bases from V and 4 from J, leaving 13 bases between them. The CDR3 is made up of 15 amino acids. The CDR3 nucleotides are TGTGCCAGCAGCGAGACCCTGGAGAGCACCGGGGAGCTGTTTTTT. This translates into CASSETLESTGELFF.

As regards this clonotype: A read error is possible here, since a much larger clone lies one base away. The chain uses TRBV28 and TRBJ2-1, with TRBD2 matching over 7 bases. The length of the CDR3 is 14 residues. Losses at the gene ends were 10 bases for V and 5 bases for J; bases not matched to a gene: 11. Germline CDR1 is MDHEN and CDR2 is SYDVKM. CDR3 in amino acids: CANASSRGDNEQFF. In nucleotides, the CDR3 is TGTGCCAACGCGTCTAGTCGGGGGGACAATGAGCAGTTCTTC.

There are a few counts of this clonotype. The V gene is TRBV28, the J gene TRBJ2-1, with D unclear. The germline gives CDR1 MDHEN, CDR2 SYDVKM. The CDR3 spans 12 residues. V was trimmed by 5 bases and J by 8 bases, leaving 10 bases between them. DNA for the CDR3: TGTGCCAGCAGTCCCTTCGGTGATGAGCAGTTCTTC. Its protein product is CASSPFGDEQFF.

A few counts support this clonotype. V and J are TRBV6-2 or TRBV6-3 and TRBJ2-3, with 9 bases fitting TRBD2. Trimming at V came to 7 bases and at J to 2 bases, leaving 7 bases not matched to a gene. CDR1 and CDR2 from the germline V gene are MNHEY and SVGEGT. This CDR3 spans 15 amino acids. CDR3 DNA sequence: TGTGCCAGCAAAGGGACTAGCTTTTCCACAGATACGCAGTATTTT. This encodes CASKGTSFSTDTQYF.

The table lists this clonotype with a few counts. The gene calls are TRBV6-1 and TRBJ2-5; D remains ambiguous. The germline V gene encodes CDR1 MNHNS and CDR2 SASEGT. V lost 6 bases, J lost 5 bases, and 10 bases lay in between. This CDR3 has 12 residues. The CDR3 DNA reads TGTGCCAGCAGCACGATCGGTGAGACCCAGTACTTC. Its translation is CASSTIGETQYF.

CDR3 residues: CASSWGAGGELFF. The CDR3 DNA reads as TGTGCCAGCAGTTGGGGGGCAGGCGGGGAGCTGTTTTTT. The chain joins TRBV12-3 or TRBV12-4 to TRBJ2-2; D may correspond to TRBD1 or TRBD2 (6 bases each). The CDR3 consists of 13 residues. The V end lost 4 bases, the J end lost 7 bases, and 10 bases lay between the germline ends.